These T cell receptor beta chains were read from a single sample in a study of T cells after yellow fever vaccination. TCRdb called the 5' RACE reads again in MiXCR, with one record for every CDR3 protein. The top ten clones hold over 11% of a sample with some 500,000 distinct CDR3 sequences, about 13% of them seen once. Sequenced here: PBMCs, sampled on the day of the yellow fever booster vaccination. These receptors all come from a man aged 25 to 45 who received the YFV17D yellow fever vaccine. Each CDR3 is given with its conserved first and last residue. The D gene is left open where the match is weak. The size entry is marked missing in some rows and otherwise reads once, few, many or a size class.

v_gene	d_gene	abundance	j_gene	len	CDR3nt	CDR3aa
TRBV28	TRBD1	.	TRBJ2-7	15	TGTGCCAGCAGTTTTTCCGGGACAGCAAACTACGAGCAGTACTTC	CASSFSGTANYEQYF
TRBV20-1	.	few	TRBJ2-1	10	TGCAGTGTTCCGGGTGCGGGGCAGTTCTTC	CSVPGAGQFF
TRBV19	TRBD2	few	TRBJ2-1	15	TGTGCCACCTCATTCCTAGCGGGAGGGTACAATGAGCAGTTCTTC	CATSFLAGGYNEQFF
TRBV7-2	TRBD2	.	TRBJ2-7	16	TGTGCCAGCAGCTTAAATAGCGGGAGATCCCCATCCGAGCAGTACTTC	CASSLNSGRSPSEQYF
TRBV5-1	TRBD2	.	TRBJ2-1	17	TGCGCCAGCAGCTTGGTTGGGACTAGCGGGAGTTACAATGAGCAGTTCTTC	CASSLVGTSGSYNEQFF
TRBV11-2	TRBD2	.	TRBJ2-7	16	TGTGCCAGCAGCTTCTTAGCGGGAGGGCCTCCCTCCGAGCAGTACTTC	CASSFLAGGPPSEQYF
TRBV12-3/TRBV12-4	.	.	TRBJ2-5	12	TGTGCCAGCAGTTTTGGTGGGTTGTCCCAGTACTTC	CASSFGGLSQYF
TRBV24-1	.	few	TRBJ2-3	16	TGTGCCACCAGTGACCAGAGACAGATACTAGGAGATACGCAGTATTTT	CATSDQRQILGDTQYF
TRBV5-4	.	.	TRBJ2-5	16	TGTGCCAGCAGCTTGGCCTTGCAGCCGGGGGCGGAGACCCAGTACTTC	CASSLALQPGAETQYF
TRBV5-1	.	.	TRBJ1-3	16	TGCGCCAGCAGCTTGGTGGGTGCAGACTCTGGAAACACCATATATTTT	CASSLVGADSGNTIYF
TRBV5-4	TRBD2	.	TRBJ2-1	15	TGTGCCAGCAGCTTGAAACTAGCGGGAGTGGATGAGCAGTTCTTC	CASSLKLAGVDEQFF
TRBV24-1	TRBD2	.	TRBJ2-1	13	TGTGCCACCAGCAGGACTAGCGGGAGCGGGCAGTTCTTC	CATSRTSGSGQFF
TRBV7-6	.	.	TRBJ1-3	15	TGTGCCAGCAGCTTAGAAAGGGGCTGGGGAAACACCATATATTTT	CASSLERGWGNTIYF
TRBV5-1	.	few	TRBJ1-1	15	TGCGCCAGCACGCAACCCGGGACGGGGAACACTGAAGCTTTCTTT	CASTQPGTGNTEAFF
TRBV29-1	.	.	TRBJ2-5	12	TGCAGCTTCAGGGACTCGGAGGTGACCCAGTACTTC	CSFRDSEVTQYF
TRBV12-3/TRBV12-4	TRBD1	few	TRBJ1-1	14	TGTGCCAGCAGTCCTCGACAGGGAGGCACTGAAGCTTTCTTT	CASSPRQGGTEAFF
TRBV6-5	.	few	TRBJ2-1	17	TGTGCCAGCAGTTACTCCCCATTCTCCACGGCTTACAATGAGCAGTTCTTC	CASSYSPFSTAYNEQFF
TRBV7-8	.	few	TRBJ2-5	15	TGTGCCAGCAGCTTAGCCCGGGCAGGAATTGAGACCCAGTACTTC	CASSLARAGIETQYF
TRBV7-2	.	few	TRBJ2-7	17	TGTGCCAGCAGCCCCTCTTGGGCGATCAGGGGGGCCTACGAGCAGTACTTC	CASSPSWAIRGAYEQYF
TRBV10-3	.	.	TRBJ2-1	15	TGTGCCATCAGTGATGGGAGAGGGGGAGAAAATGAGCAGTTCTTC	CAISDGRGGENEQFF
TRBV20-1	.	few	TRBJ1-2	13	TGCAGTGCCCGTGGAGGGGGTACCTATGGCTACACCTTC	CSARGGGTYGYTF
TRBV12-3/TRBV12-4	.	many	TRBJ2-5	12	TGTGCCAGCAGTTCACATGGGGGGACCCAGTACTTC	CASSSHGGTQYF
TRBV20-1	.	few	TRBJ1-5	15	TGCAGTGCCCTCCAGACAGGAACTAGCAATCAGCCCCAGCATTTT	CSALQTGTSNQPQHF
TRBV5-1	TRBD2	few	TRBJ2-5	16	TGCGCCAGCAGCTTGGCTGGCGGGAGGCCCCAAGAGACCCAGTACTTC	CASSLAGGRPQETQYF
TRBV20-1	TRBD2	few	TRBJ2-1	16	TGCAGTGTCCCGAGGGGCGGGAGGGCCCTATACAATGAGCAGTTCTTC	CSVPRGGRALYNEQFF
TRBV25-1	.	.	TRBJ2-5	14	TGTGCCAGCAGTGAATCTAGGGGCGGTGAGACCCAGTACTTC	CASSESRGGETQYF
TRBV20-1	TRBD2	.	TRBJ2-3	15	TGCAGTGCTAGAGATTCGCTAGCGGGAGTAGATACGCAGTATTTT	CSARDSLAGVDTQYF
TRBV18	.	few	TRBJ2-7	16	TGTGCCAGCTCACCAATCGAACAGAAAACCTTTGGGGAGCAGTACTTC	CASSPIEQKTFGEQYF
TRBV3-1	.	.	TRBJ2-1	15	TGTGCCAGCAGCCAAGATATAATTCCCTACAATGAGCAGTTCTTC	CASSQDIIPYNEQFF
TRBV7-6	.	few	TRBJ2-7	14	TGTGCCAGCAGCCTCAGTCGGCTGTCCTACGAGCAGTACTTC	CASSLSRLSYEQYF
TRBV6-5	.	few	TRBJ2-5	12	TGTGCCAGCACGTCAGGGTGGGAGACCCAGTACTTC	CASTSGWETQYF